The 27 T cell receptor beta chains given below trace back to one sample, sequenced in a study of T cell responses to AZD1222 COVID-19 vaccine. The repertoire was sequenced with immunoSEQ multiplex PCR; TCRdb's copy has only in-frame clones and lacks some. The table lists about 120,000 clones, approximately 94% of them singletons, with around 5% in the top ten. The specimen was peripheral blood, collected 28 days after the second AZD1222 dose. The receptors stem from an adult who received the AZD1222 COVID-19 vaccine.

The rearrangement links TRBV12-3 or TRBV12-4 to TRBJ1-6; D gene unclear. Deletions cut 5 bases from V and 8 bases from J, with 7 bases between. CDR3 length: 12 amino acids. The CDR3 nucleotides read TGTGCCAGCAGTCTGCGAGATTCACCCCTCCACTTT. Protein product: CASSLRDSPLHF.

This clone turned up a few times. The chain recombines TRBV4-2 with TRBJ2-1; no reliable D call. Per the germline V gene, CDR1 is LGHNA and CDR2 is YNFKEQ. The V and J ends lost 1 base and 4 bases respectively, with 8 bases between them. The CDR3 runs 14 residues. CDR3 region: CASSQAESYNEQFF. For the CDR3, the DNA is TGTGCCAGCAGCCAAGCTGAGTCTTACAATGAGCAGTTCTTC.

This chain joins TRBV7-2 and TRBJ1-1; no definite D call. V lost 0 bases, J lost 1 base, and 3 bases lay in between. CDR3 length equals 13 residues. CDR1 is SGHTA and CDR2 is FQGNSA in the germline V gene. The CDR3 region has the DNA TGTGCCAGCAGCTTAGCTGAGAACACTGAAGCTTTCTTT. Its translation is CASSLAENTEAFF.

The chain couples TRBV19 to TRBJ1-2; 9 nucleotides align to TRBD1. J lost 6 bases, V lost 4 bases, and 6 bases had no gene match. The CDR3 length is 14 residues. CDR1 and CDR2 (germline): LNHDA, SQIVND (reference sequence). The CDR3 is CASSRGQGRDGYTF. The CDR3 nucleotides are TGTGCCAGTAGTAGGGGACAGGGTCGAGATGGCTACACCTTC.

Worth noting for this clone: The identical CDR3 is also encoded by other nucleotide sequences in the sample. CDR3 sequence: CASSVTVNTEAFF. For the CDR3, the DNA is TGTGCCAGCAGTGTGACGGTGAACACTGAAGCTTTCTTT. The chain employs TRBV2 and TRBJ1-1; D is undetermined. The CDR3 runs 13 residues. Germline lookup yields CDR1 SNHLY and CDR2 FYNNEI. The V and J ends lost 4 bases and 0 bases respectively, with 6 bases between them.

The chain employs TRBV6-5 and TRBJ2-3; D uncertain. This CDR3 region has 11 residues. With 2 bases removed from V and 6 bases from J, the gap between germline ends came to 3 bases. Germline V gene lookup returns CDR1 MNHEY and CDR2 SVGAGI. As DNA, the CDR3 is TGTGCCAGCAGTTACAAGGATACGCAGTATTTT. Protein: CASSYKDTQYF.

This chain connects TRBV19 to TRBJ2-2, with 8 positions matching TRBD1. The CDR3 consists of 15 residues. CDR1 is LNHDA and CDR2 is SQIVND in the germline V gene (reference sequence). V was clipped by 9 bases and J by 0 bases; unmatched bases: 6. The CDR3 bases are TGTGCCAGCGGACAGGGCGCTCCGAACACCGGGGAGCTGTTTTTT. Protein sequence: CASGQGAPNTGELFF.

The gene calls are TRBV19 and TRBJ1-1; D call uncertain. The germline V gene has CDR1 LNHDA and CDR2 SQIVND (reference sequence). The CDR3 contains 10 residues. The V end was cut by 6 bases, the J end by 11 bases, with 10 bases between. The CDR3 DNA reads as TGTGCCAGTAGCGGCCGGACGGCTTTCTTT. Translation gives CASSGRTAFF. Filled out from reference TRBV19 and TRBJ1-1, the complete variable domain reads DGGITQSPKYLFRKEGQNVTLSCEQNLNHDAMYWYRQDPGQGLRLIYYSQIVNDFQKGDIAEGYSVSREKKESFPLTVTSAQKNPTAFYLCASSGRTAFFGQGTRLTVV.

The V gene is TRBV5-4, the J gene TRBJ1-1; a possible D gene is TRBD1 (5 bases). Germline V lookup: CDR1 SGHNT, CDR2 YYREEE (reference sequence). The V end lost 1 base, the J end lost 3 bases, and 13 bases lay between the germline ends. CDR3 length: 15 residues. This CDR3 reads CASSLTRGGDTEAFF. The CDR3 DNA sequence: TGTGCCAGCAGCTTGACTAGGGGCGGGGACACTGAAGCTTTCTTT.

The V call is TRBV6-1, the J call TRBJ2-5; D gene ambiguous. There are 16 residues in the CDR3. Germline loops: CDR1 MNHNS, CDR2 SASEGT. With 0 bases removed from V and 6 bases from J, the gap between germline ends came to 17 bases. The CDR3 reads CASSEALWDSSQTQYF. DNA of the CDR3: TGTGCCAGCAGTGAAGCGCTTTGGGATAGCTCCCAGACCCAGTACTTC.

The chain combines TRBV19 with TRBJ1-2; D ambiguous. CDR1 is LNHDA, CDR2 SQIVND, per germline (reference sequence). Trimming pared 4 bases from V and 5 bases from J, leaving 17 bases between. The CDR3 contains 15 residues. The CDR3, as DNA: TGTGCCAGTAGTACAAGTATCAACCGGAGATATGGCTACACCTTC. Amino acid sequence: CASSTSINRRYGYTF. The full variable domain, rest sourced from reference TRBV19 and TRBJ1-2, is DGGITQSPKYLFRKEGQNVTLSCEQNLNHDAMYWYRQDPGQGLRLIYYSQIVNDFQKGDIAEGYSVSREKKESFPLTVTSAQKNPTAFYLCASSTSINRRYGYTFGSGTRLTVV.

This rearrangement joins TRBV19 to TRBJ1-2; D not certain. Germline V lookup: CDR1 LNHDA, CDR2 SQIVND (reference sequence). The CDR3 sequence is 14 residues long. V was trimmed by 7 bases and J by 4 bases, leaving 16 bases between them. CDR3 region: CASIANPRGYGYTF. The CDR3 DNA follows: TGTGCCAGTATAGCCAATCCTAGAGGCTATGGCTACACCTTC.

This clone was seen once. The J gene is TRBJ2-1, the V gene TRBV9; weak D call: TRBD2 (7 bases). CDR3 length: 17 amino acids. The V end lost 0 bases, the J end lost 6 bases, and 19 bases lay between the germline ends. The germline V gene encodes CDR1 SGDLS and CDR2 YYNGEE. The CDR3: CASSVATGWSGANEQFF. CDR3 bases: TGTGCCAGCAGCGTAGCTACAGGGTGGAGCGGGGCCAATGAGCAGTTCTTC.

This chain links TRBV5-4 with TRBJ2-2, with 7 bases matching TRBD1. The V segment lost 6 bases and the J segment 6 bases; nucleotides outside the gene matches: 8. The CDR3 sequence is 14 residues long. The germline gives CDR1 SGHNT, CDR2 YYREEE (reference sequence). The CDR3 region has the DNA TGTGCCAGCAACCCCAAAGGGGGCGCCGGGGAGCTGTTTTTT. It translates to CASNPKGGAGELFF.

This chain uses TRBV28 with TRBJ1-3; no clear D gene. The germline V gene has CDR1 MDHEN and CDR2 SYDVKM. This CDR3 has 13 amino acids. V was shortened by 4 bases and J by 5 bases, with 9 bases between the two germline ends. The CDR3 coding sequence is TGTGCCAGCAGTTATATCGAGCGAAACACCATATATTTT. Translation gives CASSYIERNTIYF.

Only one count was recorded for this clone. CDR3 sequence reads: CASSSLLQGGDTEAFF. CDR3 DNA sequence: TGTGCCAGCAGCTCGCTATTACAGGGAGGGGACACTGAAGCTTTCTTT. This sequence joins TRBV5-4 and TRBJ1-1, with D possibly TRBD1 on 6 matching bases. Trimming cost V 3 bases and J 3 bases, with 18 bases left between them. Germline CDR1 is SGHNT and CDR2 is YYREEE (reference sequence). This CDR3 has 16 residues.

This clone was detected once. The chain carries TRBV7-2 and TRBJ2-7, with a possible D match to TRBD2 (5 bases). The ends were cut back, 1 base at V and 0 bases at J, with 19 bases in the middle. The germline gives CDR1 SGHTA, CDR2 FQGNSA. The CDR3 extends over 18 amino acids. The CDR3 here is CASSLVFGLGAASYEQYF. The DNA for the CDR3 is TGTGCCAGCAGCTTAGTATTCGGCCTTGGAGCGGCCTCCTACGAGCAGTACTTC. Full variable domain (missing parts from reference TRBV7-2 and TRBJ2-7): GAGVSQSPSNKVTEKGKDVELRCDPISGHTALYWYRQSLGQGLEFLIYFQGNSAPDKSGLPSDRFSAERTGGSVSTLTIQRTQQEDSAVYLCASSLVFGLGAASYEQYFGPGTRLTVT.

J is TRBJ1-2 and V is TRBV4-3; D is uncertain. Germline CDR1 reads LGHNA; CDR2 reads YSLEER. Trimming left V 5 bases short and J 4 bases short, with 14 bases between. This CDR3 spans 14 amino acids. As DNA, the CDR3 is TGCGCCAGCAGCGCCACTCCGGCGGCCTATGGCTACACCTTC. This translates into CASSATPAAYGYTF.

The J gene is TRBJ2-5, the V gene TRBV6-5, with 11 bases matching TRBD1. Germline values: CDR1 MNHEY, CDR2 SVGAGI. CDR3 length: 15 residues. Unmatched junction bases numbered 5, after V lost 5 bases and J lost 3 bases. For the CDR3, the DNA is TGTGCCAGCAGTAGGACAGGGGGCTTGGAAGAGACCCAGTACTTC. Translating gives CASSRTGGLEETQYF.

The V gene is TRBV5-1, the J gene TRBJ2-7; 9 bases fit TRBD1. V shed 4 bases and J 4 bases; nucleotides not matched to a gene: 6. The CDR3 extends over 14 amino acids. The germline gives CDR1 SGHRS, CDR2 YFSETQ. The CDR3 DNA sequence: TGCGCCAGCAGCCGAACAGGGGGCAATTACGAGCAGTACTTC. Protein product: CASSRTGGNYEQYF.

The V gene is TRBV2, the J gene TRBJ1-5; D not certain. The germline gives CDR1 SNHLY, CDR2 FYNNEI. The CDR3 covers 16 residues. V was clipped by 2 bases and J by 0 bases, with 11 bases between them. The DNA for the CDR3 is TGTGCCAGCAGTGAACCCCAGGAGTATAGCAATCAGCCCCAGCATTTT. Its translation is CASSEPQEYSNQPQHF.

This chain joins TRBV19 and TRBJ2-7; D is uncertain. Germline assignment: CDR1 LNHDA and CDR2 SQIVND (reference sequence). V lost 7 bases to trimming and J lost 0 bases, with 13 bases between them. This CDR3 has 14 residues. CDR3 DNA sequence: TGTGCCAGTAAGGTCGCCGAGAGCTCCTACGAGCAGTACTTC. Its translation: CASKVAESSYEQYF.

This CDR3 reads CASIKLAGAVGELFF. DNA of the CDR3: TGTGCCAGCATCAAACTAGCGGGAGCGGTCGGGGAGCTGTTTTTT. The chain has TRBV6-5 and TRBJ2-2, with 11 positions matching TRBD2. Germline assignment: CDR1 MNHEY and CDR2 SVGAGI. V dropped 7 bases and J dropped 7; count of bases not matched to a gene: 8. There are 15 residues in the CDR3.

The V and J genes are TRBV7-9 and TRBJ2-1, with 8 bases fitting TRBD2. J lost 6 bases, V lost 0 bases, and 7 bases had no gene match. This CDR3 has 16 amino acids. The germline V gene encodes CDR1 SEHNR and CDR2 FQNEAQ (reference sequence). The CDR3 region is CASSLAEGTRANEQFF. The CDR3 DNA is TGTGCCAGCAGCTTAGCAGAAGGGACTAGGGCCAATGAGCAGTTCTTC.

CDR3 DNA sequence: TGTGCCAGCAGCTCAGGGCGGGGCACGGTCGGGGATTCACCCCTCCACTTT. Translated: CASSSGRGTVGDSPLHF. This chain connects TRBV7-2 to TRBJ1-6, with D possibly TRBD1 on 5 matching bases. The CDR3 covers 17 residues. Trimming took 4 bases from V and 8 from J, leaving 21 bases between them. Per germline, CDR1 SGHTA and CDR2 FQGNSA. The full variable domain, in which reference TRBV7-2 and TRBJ1-6 provide the parts outside the CDR3, is GAGVSQSPSNKVTEKGKDVELRCDPISGHTALYWYRQSLGQGLEFLIYFQGNSAPDKSGLPSDRFSAERTGGSVSTLTIQRTQQEDSAVYLCASSSGRGTVGDSPLHFGNGTRLTVT.

The rearrangement links TRBV9 to TRBJ2-7, with D unresolved. The CDR3 is 15 amino acids. Germline CDR1 is SGDLS and CDR2 is YYNGEE. The V end lost 2 bases, the J end lost 1 base, and 13 bases lay between the germline ends. DNA of the CDR3: TGTGCCAGCAGCGTTGAGAGTGGGCCTTCCTACGAGCAGTACTTC. Its translation: CASSVESGPSYEQYF.

V is TRBV11-1 and J is TRBJ1-4; D remains unclear. The CDR3 contains 12 residues. Germline V gene sequence: CDR1 SGHAT, CDR2 FQDESV (reference sequence). V was cut by 0 bases and J by 7 bases, with 3 bases left in between. In DNA form, the CDR3 reads TGTGCCAGCAGCTTAGCAGGTGAAAAACTGTTTTTT. Amino acids: CASSLAGEKLFF. The full variable domain, in which reference TRBV11-1 and TRBJ1-4 provide the parts outside the CDR3, is EAEVAQSPRYKITEKSQAVAFWCDPISGHATLYWYRQILGQGPELLVQFQDESVVDDSQLPKDRFSAERLKGVDSTLKIQPAELGDSAMYLCASSLAGEKLFFGSGTQLSVL.